The entry that follows covers one TCR beta chain sequence. The antigen is unknown. The sample originates from a study of OX40 agonist ivuxolimab in advanced cancers. Study overall: One patient with hepatocellular carcinoma and two with cutaneous melanoma, three in all, had partial responses.

The V end was cut by 5 bases, the J end by 1 base, with 7 bases between. Germline CDR1 is GTSNPN and CDR2 is SVGIG (reference sequence). The CDR3 has 12 amino acids. Data came from immunoSEQ multiplex PCR; TCRdb stores just in-frame clones and leaves some out. The sample lists around 65,000 clones, roughly 87% occurring once. Findings of the study overall: Dose levels from 0.1 to 3.0 mg/kg saw CD4+ and CD8+ blood T cells expand clonally by week 6. Low clonal expansion, among the lowest seen, marked partial responders at 0.1-3.0 mg/kg.

Sampling of blood occurred at baseline, cycle 4 day 1, and cycle 7 day 1. This TCR derives from an adult with an advanced solid tumor such as melanoma, head and neck, liver or kidney cancer. The genes are TRBV30 and TRBJ2-3; maybe TRBD1 (5 bases). Sequenced material: CD4+ or CD8+ T cells sorted from blood, taken in a trial of the OX40 agonist ivuxolimab. This CDR3 is CAWGHGTDTQYF. In DNA, the CDR3 is TGTGCCTGGGGACACGGCACAGATACGCAGTATTTT. The entire variable domain, with the rest obtained from reference TRBV30 and TRBJ2-3, is as follows: SQTIHQWPATLVQPVGSPLSLECTVEGTSNPNLYWYRQAAGRGLQLLFYSVGIGQISSEVPQNLSASRPQDRQFILSSKKLLLSDSGFYLCAWGHGTDTQYFGPGTRLTVL.